Detailed here is one T cell receptor (beta chain). Between the trimmed V and J ends, which lost 0 bases and 3 bases, there was a span of 11 bases. This CDR3 comprises 15 residues. Per the germline V gene, CDR1 is SGHNT and CDR2 is YENEEA. The sample originates from a study of blood T cell repertoires in COVID-19. Looking at the study overall: The United States, Italy and Spain provided the acute and convalescent COVID-19 samples. In each case, the material was cDNA or gDNA derived from T cells, B-cell-depleted T cells, or PBMCs.

In the authors' workflow: Reference gene primer amplification gave nucleated cell count estimates. The assay was immunoSEQ multiplex PCR, and TCRdb's table has in-frame clones only and misses some. V and J calls and clone size are as listed in that table; D and trimming were resolved from the DNA. This sample has over 130,000 clones, with 65% to 85% found just once. The clonotype was recovered from a woman aged 55-69 years with acute or convalescent COVID-19. Source material: peripheral blood. The rearrangement uses TRBV11-3 and TRBJ1-1; maybe TRBD1 (6 bases). CDR3: CASSLEGGPYTEAFF. The CDR3 region has the DNA TGTGCCAGCAGCTTAGAGGGGGGGCCCTACACTGAAGCTTTCTTT.